A single sample gave rise to the 16 T cell receptor beta chains below, sequenced in a study of technical replicates of blood from a few donors. TCRdb keeps only in-frame clones here, not all; method: immunoSEQ multiplex PCR. The data contain about 81,000 clones, approximately 80% of them singletons. The sequencing input was PBMCs. The receptors here all came from a human donor in good health. Some clones in this sample may be carry-over from other donors' samples.

J is TRBJ1-2 and V is TRBV30; 9 bases map to TRBD1. The CDR3 spans 13 residues. The trim removed 4 bases at V and 2 bases at J, leaving 2 bases unmatched. Germline assignment: CDR1 GTSNPN and CDR2 SVGIG (reference sequence). The CDR3 nucleotides read TGTGCCTGGACCGGGACAGGGAACTATGGCTACACCTTC. Protein: CAWTGTGNYGYTF. Looking up the rest from reference TRBV30 and TRBJ1-2 gives the full variable domain: SQTIHQWPATLVQPVGSPLSLECTVEGTSNPNLYWYRQAAGRGLQLLFYSVGIGQISSEVPQNLSASRPQDRQFILSSKKLLLSDSGFYLCAWTGTGNYGYTFGSGTRLTVV.

The rearrangement links TRBV21-1 to TRBJ2-7; the table's D call of TRBD1 was not tested on the DNA. TRBV21-1 is marked as a pseudogene. This CDR3 spans 13 amino acids. The CDR3 loop is CANLIDRGNEQYF. The CDR3 region has the DNA TGTGCCAACTTAATCGACAGGGGTAACGAGCAGTACTTC.

The V call is TRBV6-4, the J call TRBJ2-1; 7 nucleotides match TRBD2. This CDR3 spans 15 amino acids. CDR1 and CDR2 from the germline V gene are MRHNA and SNTAGT. J was trimmed by 2 bases and V by 7 bases; bases with no gene match: 8. CDR3 sequence reads: CASNEGRATYNEQFF. Here the CDR3 DNA reads TGTGCCAGCAACGAAGGGAGGGCCACCTACAATGAGCAGTTCTTC.

The chain joins TRBV5-6 to TRBJ2-5, with D possibly matching TRBD2 (5 bases). Trimming shortened V by 3 bases and J by 9 bases, and 15 bases separated the two germline ends. The CDR3 has 13 residues. Germline values: CDR1 SGHDT, CDR2 YYEEEE. In nucleotides, the CDR3 is TGTGCCAGCAGCTCAGGAGGACGCCCGGCCCAGTACTTC. This codes for CASSSGGRPAQYF.

Only one count was recorded for this clone. The gene calls are TRBV7-8 and TRBJ1-1; no clear D. The CDR3 runs to 16 residues. The germline V gene encodes CDR1 SGHVS and CDR2 FQNEAQ. V lost 5 bases and J lost 0, with 16 bases in between. CDR3 DNA: TGTGCCAGCAGCCCCGTCCTCTACTCGGTGAACACTGAAGCTTTCTTT. Protein product: CASSPVLYSVNTEAFF. Filled out from reference TRBV7-8 and TRBJ1-1, the complete variable domain reads GAGVSQSPRYKVAKRGQDVALRCDPISGHVSLFWYQQALGQGPEFLTYFQNEAQLDKSGLPSDRFFAERPEGSVSTLKIQRTQQEDSAVYLCASSPVLYSVNTEAFFGQGTRLTVV.

This clone has a single count. The chain couples TRBV11-2 to TRBJ2-7; D is unresolved. The germline CDR1 and CDR2 sequences are SGHAT and FQNNGV. The CDR3 loop spans 11 amino acids. Trimming took 2 bases from V and 4 from J, leaving 3 bases between them. CDR3 region: CASSLRYEQYF. The CDR3 region has the DNA TGTGCCAGCAGCTTACGGTACGAGCAGTACTTC.

This rearrangement joins TRBV30 to TRBJ2-2; no clear D. The length of the CDR3 is 13 residues. From germline, CDR1 is GTSNPN and CDR2 SVGIG (reference sequence). V gave up 8 bases and J gave up 1 base, with 11 bases separating them. CDR3: CAVVNMNTGELFF. The CDR3 coding sequence is TGTGCCGTCGTTAATATGAACACCGGGGAGCTGTTTTTT.

The chain combines TRBV29-1 with TRBJ1-1; the match to TRBD1 covers 7 bases. J gave up 8 bases and V 7 bases, and 13 bases lay outside the gene matches. Germline lookup yields CDR1 SQVTM and CDR2 ANQGSEA. The CDR3 loop spans 13 amino acids. In nucleotides, the CDR3 is TGCAGCGCCGAAGGGGGACAGCAGACGGAAGCTTTCTTT. Translating it yields CSAEGGQQTEAFF.

This chain connects TRBV2 to TRBJ1-5; tentative D call: TRBD1 (6 bases). From germline, CDR1 is SNHLY and CDR2 FYNNEI. Trimming pared 3 bases from V and 5 bases from J, leaving 14 bases between. This CDR3 contains 15 residues. CDR3 region: CASSDTQGGHQPQHF. CDR3 nucleotide sequence: TGTGCCAGCAGTGATACACAGGGTGGCCATCAGCCCCAGCATTTT.

Here the CDR3 DNA reads TGTGCCAGCAGCTTACAAGCCAGGGGGTCCACCTATGGCTACACCTTC. Translating it yields CASSLQARGSTYGYTF. V and J are TRBV5-8 and TRBJ1-2; 7 bases map to TRBD1. The germline V gene encodes CDR1 SGHTS and CDR2 YDEGEE. The CDR3 has 16 residues. The V segment lost 2 bases and the J segment 4 bases; nucleotides outside the gene matches: 11.

The V call is TRBV27, the J call TRBJ2-7; TRBD1 is a possible D gene (5 bases). Germline loops: CDR1 MNHEY, CDR2 SMNVEV (reference sequence). Between the trimmed V and J ends, which lost 5 bases and 3 bases, there was a span of 14 bases. The CDR3 consists of 14 residues. The CDR3 region is CASSTTGRVYEQYF. Here the CDR3 DNA reads TGTGCCAGCAGTACCACAGGACGGGTCTACGAGCAGTACTTC.

The rearrangement links TRBV25-1 to TRBJ2-6; D remains unclear. V shed 7 bases and J shed 1 base, with 5 bases lying between them. Germline V gene sequence: CDR1 MGHDK, CDR2 SYGVNS. The CDR3 has 13 amino acids. The CDR3 loop is CASTGSGANVLTF. DNA of the CDR3: TGTGCCAGCACCGGGTCTGGGGCCAACGTCCTGACTTTC.

The rearrangement uses TRBV11-2 and TRBJ2-7; TRBD1 matches at 8 bases. Germline V gene lookup returns CDR1 SGHAT and CDR2 FQNNGV. The length of the CDR3 is 17 residues. V shed 3 bases and J 3 bases; nucleotides not matched to a gene: 13. CDR3 coding DNA: TGTGCCAGCAGCTTGGGAAGTTGGGACAGGCGAAACTACGAGCAGTACTTC. Translation: CASSLGSWDRRNYEQYF.

V and J are TRBV29-1 and TRBJ2-2; a weak D match, TRBD1 (6 bases). CDR3 length equals 15 residues. Trimming left V 4 bases short and J 1 base short, with 13 bases between. Germline lookup yields CDR1 SQVTM and CDR2 ANQGSEA. CDR3 nucleotides: TGCAGCGTTGTTTGGACAGAGATGAACACCGGGGAGCTGTTTTTT. Protein: CSVVWTEMNTGELFF.

The chain carries TRBV7-9 and TRBJ1-5, with D perhaps TRBD1 (6 bases). The CDR3 loop spans 13 amino acids. CDR1 and CDR2 (germline): SEHNR, FQNEAQ (reference sequence). Deletions cut 3 bases from V and 6 bases from J, with 9 bases between. The DNA for the CDR3 is TGTGCCAGCAGCTTCGACAGGAGTCAGCCCCAGCATTTT. It encodes CASSFDRSQPQHF.

This clone was picked up one time. The chain joins TRBV7-9 to TRBJ2-7; D may be TRBD2 (6 bases). Trimming left V 5 bases short and J 3 bases short, with 14 bases between. Germline V lookup: CDR1 SEHNR, CDR2 FQNEAQ (reference sequence). The CDR3 consists of 14 residues. The CDR3 coding sequence is TGTGCCAGCAGCACGGAGGGGTACGGCTACGAGCAGTACTTC. Protein product: CASSTEGYGYEQYF. Together with reference TRBV7-9 and TRBJ2-7, the CDR3 gives the full variable domain: DTGVSQNPRHKITKRGQNVTFRCDPISEHNRLYWYRQTLGQGPEFLTYFQNEAQLEKSRLLSDRFSAERPKGSFSTLEIQRTEQGDSAMYLCASSTEGYGYEQYFGPGTRLTVT.